This TCR beta chain was captured in a study of blood T cell repertoires in COVID-19. Assay used: immunoSEQ multiplex PCR; TCRdb lists only in-frame clones, some missing. The data show 200,000 to 250,000 clones, roughly 90% seen once. This CDR3 contains 14 residues. Trimming took off 5 bases at V and 2 bases at J, with 9 bases between the two ends. Germline CDR1 MRHNA, CDR2 SNTAGT. Material for sequencing was PBMCs or T cells enriched from blood (not recorded which). V is TRBV6-4 and J is TRBJ2-2; perhaps TRBD2 as D (6 bases). The receptor was isolated from a man aged 30-40 years who had been exposed to COVID-19. The CDR3 bases are TGTGCCAGCAGTCCGGGACTTAACACCGGGGAGCTGTTTTTT. Residues: CASSPGLNTGELFF.